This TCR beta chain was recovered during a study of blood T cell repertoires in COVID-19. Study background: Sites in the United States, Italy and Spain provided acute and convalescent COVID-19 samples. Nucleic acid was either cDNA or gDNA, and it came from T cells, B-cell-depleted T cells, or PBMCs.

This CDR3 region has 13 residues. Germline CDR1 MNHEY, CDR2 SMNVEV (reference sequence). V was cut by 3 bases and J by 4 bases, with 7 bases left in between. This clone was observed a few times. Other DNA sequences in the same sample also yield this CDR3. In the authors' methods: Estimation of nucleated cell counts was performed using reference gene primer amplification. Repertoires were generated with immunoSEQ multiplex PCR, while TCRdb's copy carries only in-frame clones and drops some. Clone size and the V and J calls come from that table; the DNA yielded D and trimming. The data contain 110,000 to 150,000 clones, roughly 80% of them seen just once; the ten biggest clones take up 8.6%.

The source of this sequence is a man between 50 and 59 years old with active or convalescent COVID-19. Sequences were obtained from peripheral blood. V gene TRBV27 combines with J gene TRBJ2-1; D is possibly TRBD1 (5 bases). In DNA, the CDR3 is TGTGCCAGCAGTTTTCAGGGTTACAATGAGCAGTTCTTC. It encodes CASSFQGYNEQFF.